This record covers a single T cell receptor (beta chain). Its antigen is not identified. The data derive from a study of long-term antiretroviral therapy in people with HIV. V was pared by 5 bases and J by 4 bases, with 3 bases of the junction left unmatched. Germline V gene lookup returns CDR1 SGHTA and CDR2 FQGNSA. This CDR3 contains 14 residues. At survey level, the immunoSEQ assay was run in its v3.0 version. TCRdb's table, derived via immunoSEQ multiplex PCR, lists solely in-frame clones and lacks some. Found here are approximately 27,000 clones, around 90% of them singletons; the top ten hold 4% to 5.5%. Study-level findings and limits: With ART, diversity went up but was still lower than in transplant donor controls. Dominance of pre-ART expanded clones persisted, fluctuating and often declining after ART. On ART adherence, viral resistance or therapy changes, no data were available.

The J gene is TRBJ1-4, the V gene TRBV7-2; 8 bases fit TRBD1. The TCR sequence derives from a woman aged 35 to 49 with HIV. Sequencing was performed on unsorted PBMCs, taken 5 to 5.5 years after starting antiretroviral therapy. CDR3 DNA sequence: TGTGCCAGCAGCCGGGACAGGTTTAATGAAAAACTGTTTTTT. Residues: CASSRDRFNEKLFF. The complete variable domain, with remaining parts taken from reference TRBV7-2 and TRBJ1-4, reads GAGVSQSPSNKVTEKGKDVELRCDPISGHTALYWYRQSLGQGLEFLIYFQGNSAPDKSGLPSDRFSAERTGGSVSTLTIQRTQQEDSAVYLCASSRDRFNEKLFFGSGTQLSVL.